Given below is one T cell receptor beta chain in context. In the original analysis: From reference gene primer amplification, estimates of nucleated cell counts were derived. Generated by immunoSEQ multiplex PCR, the TCRdb table keeps only in-frame clones and is missing some. That table gives V, J and clone size, and the DNA gave D and trimming. The repertoire holds over 600,000 clones, with about 90% as singletons. The entry originates in a study of blood T cell repertoires in COVID-19. Across the whole study: Sample material is recorded as cDNA or gDNA derived from T cells, B-cell-depleted T cells, or PBMCs.

Trimming took 3 bases from V and 3 from J; bases not matched to a gene: 2. Germline CDR1 reads PRHDT; CDR2 reads FYEKMQ (reference sequence). The CDR3 is 14 amino acids. The receptor comes from a woman between 18 and 29 years old with acute or convalescent COVID-19. Sequenced input: peripheral blood. This sequence joins TRBV13 and TRBJ2-4, with 7 positions matching TRBD1. CDR3 loop: CASSFRTGKNIQYF. The CDR3 region has the DNA TGTGCCAGCAGCTTTAGGACAGGCAAAAACATTCAGTACTTC.